Given below is one T cell receptor beta chain in context. No antigen is known for it. This sample is drawn from a study of monozygotic twins with inflammatory bowel disease (dated by TCRdb to the late 2010s). Concerning the study at large: A total of roughly 28 monozygotic twin pairs were included in the full study, comprising nine German pairs (four IBD-concordant, five IBD-discordant) and 19 IBD-discordant Danish pairs. Within discordant pairs, disease-associated traits were sought mainly by comparing IBD patients with their genetically identical healthy co-twins. Each individual had, on average, about 151 000 unique TCRalpha sequences and 181 000 unique TCRbeta sequences available for analysis. Findings and caveats that apply to the study as a whole: IBD patients shared fewer clonotypes with other individuals than healthy twins did, most markedly in patients showing signs of disease activity. The results gave no support for a single strong signal or clonotype linked to IBD. The analysis was unable to tell different T cell subtypes apart. IBD patients had lower TCRbeta repertoire diversity, measured by the inverse Simpson index, than their healthy co-twins. Because patients were on differing immunosuppressive treatments, the repertoires may have picked up extra background noise and inter-individual variability. Concordant and discordant twins showed no difference in repertoire similarity, possibly because of limited statistical power.

To prepare the library, 5' RACE was applied. Preparation of each TCR library used around 3,500 ng of total RNA. For each sample, cDNA was synthesized in eight separate reactions using SMARTScribe reverse transcriptase. During cDNA synthesis, unique molecular identifiers containing a 6-nucleotide sample barcode were introduced by template switching. TCRalpha and TCRbeta cDNA was amplified by two nested PCRs of around 15 and 9 cycles, with bead purification after each PCR. Before amplification, the cDNA was treated with uracil DNA-glycosylase and purified using the QIAquick PCR purification kit. In the second PCR, Illumina TruSeq-compatible adapters and sample-specific barcodes were added. TapeStation and Qubit were used to check library quality and concentration, and 4.5 to 5 ng of each library was pooled. Sequencing of the pooled libraries was done on an Illumina HiSeq2500 single-index Rapid Run using custom sequencing primers and 2 x 100 bp reads. On the study's bioinformatics: MiGEC version 1.2.6 was used for UMI-based consensus assembly, which corrected PCR and sequencing errors. MiXCR version 2.1.1 was used for V(D)J alignment, clonotype assembly and CDR3 extraction. Normalisation of gene usage, clonotype sharing and MAIT/NKT TCR abundance was achieved by analysing the top 1000, 10 000 and 20 000 clonotypes per sample. Diversity was computed as the inverse Simpson index with the vegan R package after downsampling to 27 000 UMIs. Paired Mann-Whitney U tests on discordant twin pairs were used, with Benjamini-Hochberg multiple-testing correction. Reads reprocessed by TCRdb are summarized as one entry per CDR3 protein sequence, and DNA is absent. It is TCRdb's table, rather than the study itself, that gives the V and J calls and clone size. The record for this sample contains about 210,000 distinct CDR3 sequences. The ten largest clones take up around 1.5% of the sample.

From each donor, an approximately 2.3 ml peripheral blood sample was collected into PAXgene tubes and kept at -80 degrees C. Without any T cell sorting, total RNA was extracted from whole blood using the PAXgene blood miRNA kit on an automated QIAcube. Peripheral blood from monozygotic twin pairs, either concordant or discordant for inflammatory bowel disease, underwent deep TCRalpha and TCRbeta repertoire profiling that used unique molecular barcoding. For every twin pair, smoking habits were documented, and each individual was categorised as a current, former or never smoker. The CDR3, cysteine through phenylalanine, is 11 amino acids long. Nucleotide data are not available. The germline V gene gives CDR1 as SQVTM and CDR2 as ANQGSEA.

The material sequenced was blood. This clonotype was sampled from a human donor with ulcerative colitis or Crohn's disease, or a healthy co-twin of an affected twin (not recorded which). The receptor chain draws on TRBV29-1 and TRBJ1-1. The CDR3 here reads CSVVTNTEAFF.